These 22 T cell receptor beta chains were all obtained from the same sample, sequenced in a study of cytomegalovirus exposure and HLA in healthy donors. The PCR had 60 Vbeta and 13 Jbeta primers. Clones were sequenced by immunoSEQ multiplex PCR, and TCRdb holds only the in-frame ones, with some missing. Counted here are under 200,000 clones, around 75% occurring once; the ten biggest clones make up approximately 6%. The sample was PBMCs. The source of these receptors is a man in his forties or fifties in good health and CMV-seropositive.

J is TRBJ2-5 and V is TRBV10-3, with 10 bases identical to TRBD1. CDR3 size: 12 residues. Germline lookup yields CDR1 ENHRY and CDR2 SYGVKD. Trimming cost V 10 bases and J 3 bases; bases outside gene matches: 2. The CDR3 here is CATGTGEETQYF. Here the CDR3 DNA reads TGTGCCACCGGGACAGGGGAAGAGACCCAGTACTTC.

The table lists this clone with a count of one. The V call is TRBV25-1, the J call TRBJ1-2; no clear D. CDR3 size: 12 residues. Germline CDR1 MGHDK, CDR2 SYGVNS. V was clipped by 2 bases and J by 7 bases, with 8 bases between them. The CDR3 bases are TGTGCCAGCAGTGAAAGGAGGGCTGGCTACACCTTC. Amino acids: CASSERRAGYTF.

As DNA, the CDR3 is TGTGCCATCAGTGAGAGGAGGAACGACAGGGCTATTAGCACAGATACGCAGTATTTT. Encoded protein: CAISERRNDRAISTDTQYF. V usage is TRBV10-3 and J usage is TRBJ2-3, with 7 bases identical to TRBD1. The CDR3 runs 19 residues. Germline V lookup: CDR1 ENHRY, CDR2 SYGVKD. J lost 0 bases, V lost 2 bases, and 14 bases had no gene match.

The chain couples TRBV30 to TRBJ2-3; TRBD2 matches at 7 bases. Germline trimming cut 4 bases from V and 2 bases from J; bases unmatched to any gene: 6. The CDR3 consists of 14 residues. Germline values: CDR1 GTSNPN, CDR2 SVGIG (reference sequence). The CDR3 loop is CAWNPSGATDTQYF. The CDR3 region has the DNA TGTGCCTGGAACCCTAGCGGAGCCACAGATACGCAGTATTTT.

The rearrangement joins TRBV11-1 to TRBJ1-1, with D hard to call. The germline CDR1 and CDR2 sequences are SGHAT and FQDESV (reference sequence). Trimming took off 5 bases at V and 5 bases at J, with 15 bases between the two ends. The CDR3 length is 14 residues. The CDR3 here is CASSLPGLGTEAFF. The CDR3 DNA reads TGTGCCAGCAGCCTTCCGGGTCTCGGGACTGAAGCTTTCTTT.

The chain uses TRBV28 and TRBJ2-7; TRBD1 agrees at 11 bases. Germline V CDR1 and CDR2: MDHEN, SYDVKM. Trimming removed 9 bases from V and 5 bases from J; junction bases left unmatched: 6. The CDR3 loop spans 13 amino acids. CDR3 amino acids: CASGTGGSNEQYF. The CDR3 DNA is TGTGCCAGTGGGACAGGGGGTTCGAACGAGCAGTACTTC.

This clone was seen a handful of times. The V call is TRBV27, the J call TRBJ2-5; weak D call: TRBD2 (6 bases). CDR3 length equals 14 residues. CDR1 and CDR2 (germline): MNHEY, SMNVEV (reference sequence). V was clipped by 7 bases and J by 3 bases, with 15 bases between them. CDR3 nucleotides: TGTGCCAGCAAGGGTTGGCGGGAAAAAGAGACCCAGTACTTC. It encodes CASKGWREKETQYF.

The rearrangement uses TRBV6-6 and TRBJ1-5; D is possibly TRBD1 (5 bases). The CDR3 extends over 14 amino acids. Trimming removed 10 bases from V and 1 base from J, with 14 bases in between. CDR1 is MNHNY, CDR2 SVGAGI, per germline (reference sequence). This CDR3 is CATLGHSSNQPQHF. The CDR3 nucleotides read TGTGCCACCCTAGGACATTCGAGCAATCAGCCCCAGCATTTT.

The chain uses TRBV7-9 and TRBJ1-2, with 7 bases aligning to TRBD1. The germline V gene has CDR1 SEHNR and CDR2 FQNEAQ (reference sequence). V lost 3 bases, J lost 2 bases, and 3 bases stayed unmatched. The CDR3 is 14 residues long. The CDR3 nucleotides are TGTGCCAGCAGCTTTCCGGGACAGAACTATGGCTACACCTTC. This sequence encodes CASSFPGQNYGYTF.

The J gene is TRBJ2-7, the V gene TRBV7-2; 7 bases are a match to TRBD2. CDR1 SGHTA and CDR2 FQGNSA come from the germline V gene. This CDR3 is 14 amino acids long. V lost 5 bases, J lost 5 bases, and 9 bases stayed unmatched. The CDR3 nucleotides read TGTGCCAGCAGCCTTAGGTCCCGGGGGGACGAGCAGTACTTC. As protein: CASSLRSRGDEQYF. The complete variable domain, with remaining parts taken from reference TRBV7-2 and TRBJ2-7, reads GAGVSQSPSNKVTEKGKDVELRCDPISGHTALYWYRQSLGQGLEFLIYFQGNSAPDKSGLPSDRFSAERTGGSVSTLTIQRTQQEDSAVYLCASSLRSRGDEQYFGPGTRLTVT.

The chain links TRBV11-1 to TRBJ2-5, with TRBD2 identical over 7 bases. The junction had 16 bases not matched to a gene; V was cut back by 5 bases and J by 10 bases. The length of the CDR3 is 15 residues. The germline gives CDR1 SGHAT, CDR2 FQDESV (reference sequence). The CDR3 sequence is CASSPRPLAVTDQYF. CDR3 nucleotides: TGTGCCAGCAGCCCCCGTCCCCTAGCGGTGACGGACCAGTACTTC.

This clone showed up just once. V and J are TRBV9 and TRBJ2-2, with D hard to call. The CDR3 is 12 residues long. In germline, CDR1 is SGDLS, CDR2 YYNGEE. Deletions cut 4 bases from V and 3 bases from J, with 4 bases between. The CDR3 DNA reads TGTGCCAGCAGCCCCTACACCGGGGAGCTGTTTTTT. Translated: CASSPYTGELFF.

Concerning this clone itself: At one end, the junction sequence differs from germline, possibly due to a read error. J is TRBJ1-2 and V is TRBV7-9; 7 nucleotides align to TRBD1. The CDR3 is 12 amino acids. Germline V gene data show CDR1 as SEHNR and CDR2 as FQNEAQ (reference sequence). CDR3 sequence reads: CSSSTGAGGYTF. CDR3 bases: TGTTCCAGCAGCACAGGGGCGGGGGGCTACACCTTC.

The J gene is TRBJ2-3, the V gene TRBV4-1; TRBD2 aligns across 13 bases. CDR3 length equals 18 residues. V lost 1 base to trimming and J lost 0 bases; unmatched junction nucleotides: 4. The germline V gene has CDR1 MGHRA and CDR2 YSYEKL. CDR3: CASSQGVLAGGSTDTQYF. The CDR3 nucleotides are TGCGCCAGCAGCCAAGGAGTACTAGCGGGGGGGAGCACAGATACGCAGTATTTT.

V is TRBV6-5 and J is TRBJ2-7, with 8 bases identical to TRBD2. Germline trimming cut 5 bases from V and 4 bases from J; bases unmatched to any gene: 10. The CDR3 contains 15 residues. Germline-derived CDR1 and CDR2 are MNHEY and SVGAGI. The CDR3 DNA sequence: TGTGCCAGCAGTAATAGGGGACTAGGATATTACGAGCAGTACTTC. This codes for CASSNRGLGYYEQYF.

The J gene is TRBJ2-7, the V gene TRBV23-1, with 7 bases lining up with TRBD1. TRBV23-1 is an ORF, and what it does is uncertain. The CDR3 contains 17 residues. With 0 bases clipped from V and 2 bases from J, the junction kept 10 bases outside the gene matches. This CDR3 reads CASSQSTDRDETYEQYF. The CDR3 region has the DNA TGCGCCAGCAGTCAATCAACAGACAGGGATGAAACCTACGAGCAGTACTTC.

The chain employs TRBV19 and TRBJ1-2; 7 nucleotides agree with TRBD1. Germline CDR1 LNHDA, CDR2 SQIVND (reference sequence). Trimming at V came to 11 bases and at J to 5 bases, leaving 11 bases not matched to a gene. The length of the CDR3 is 13 residues. CDR3 protein: CAGSGGSTYGYTF. CDR3 DNA: TGTGCCGGTTCAGGGGGAAGTACTTATGGCTACACCTTC. The variable domain in full, completed from reference TRBV19 and TRBJ1-2, reads DGGITQSPKYLFRKEGQNVTLSCEQNLNHDAMYWYRQDPGQGLRLIYYSQIVNDFQKGDIAEGYSVSREKKESFPLTVTSAQKNPTAFYLCAGSGGSTYGYTFGSGTRLTVV.

The CDR3 sequence is CASSLAERGGRNEQYF. The CDR3 nucleotides are TGTGCCAGCAGCTTGGCGGAACGGGGGGGCCGAAACGAGCAGTACTTC. V is TRBV5-8 and J is TRBJ2-7, with 8 nucleotides matching TRBD2. CDR3 length equals 16 residues. Germline lookup yields CDR1 SGHTS and CDR2 YDEGEE. V was clipped by 0 bases and J by 5 bases; unmatched bases: 10. Filled out from reference TRBV5-8 and TRBJ2-7, the complete variable domain reads EAGVTQSPTHLIKTRGQQATLRCSPISGHTSVYWYQQALGLGLQFLLWYDEGEERNRGNFPPRFSGRQFPNYSSELNVNALELEDSALYLCASSLAERGGRNEQYFGPGTRLTVT.

This clone came up once. The genes are TRBV6-5 and TRBJ2-2, with D unresolved. Germline CDR1 reads MNHEY; CDR2 reads SVGAGI. Trimming took 6 bases from V and 4 from J, leaving 6 bases between them. This CDR3 comprises 12 residues. DNA of the CDR3: TGTGCCAGCAGCAGTCTCACCGGGGAGCTGTTTTTT. Protein: CASSSLTGELFF.

This chain's CDR3 is CASSTTGDGYTF. CDR3 coding DNA: TGTGCCAGCAGCACTACAGGAGATGGCTACACCTTC. The chain is built from TRBV7-3 and TRBJ1-2, with a possible D match to TRBD1 (5 bases). Deletions cut 5 bases from V and 6 bases from J, with 10 bases between. CDR3 length: 12 residues. Germline-derived CDR1 and CDR2 are SGHTA and FQGTGA.

The chain is built from TRBV21-1 and TRBJ2-1; the table gives TRBD1 as D, unverified against the DNA. TRBV21-1 is deemed a pseudogene. The CDR3 sequence is 15 residues long. CDR3 in DNA: TGTGCCAGCAGCAAAGCCGACAGGGTAGACAATGAGCAGTTCTTC. Its protein is CASSKADRVDNEQFF.

The chain joins TRBV28 to TRBJ2-5, with 12 positions matching TRBD1. The CDR3 runs to 15 residues. The V gene end was trimmed by 6 bases and the J gene end by 11 bases; junction bases not matched to a gene: 13. CDR1 and CDR2 from the germline V gene are MDHEN and SYDVKM. CDR3 region: CASRNSGTGGAKQYF. The CDR3 DNA sequence: TGTGCCAGCAGAAACTCTGGGACAGGGGGCGCGAAGCAGTACTTC.